This entry features one T cell receptor beta chain sequence. Original processing notes: Estimated nucleated cell counts came from reference gene primer amplification. Produced via immunoSEQ multiplex PCR; TCRdb's table is partial and in-frame only. D and trimming were read from the DNA, whereas the V and J calls and clone size are those reported in that table. The table shows about 330,000 clones, with 80% to 95% occurring only once. The data derive from a study of blood T cell repertoires in COVID-19. Study at large: COVID-19 samples from acute and convalescent phases originated in the United States, Italy and Spain. PBMCs, B-cell-depleted T cells, or T cells were the source of the cDNA or gDNA that made up the material.

Trimming at V came to 4 bases and at J to 6 bases, leaving 4 bases not matched to a gene. This CDR3 comprises 14 residues. Germline V gene data show CDR1 as SGHRS and CDR2 as YFSETQ. This clonotype was sampled from a woman in her 30s who had recovered from COVID-19. The sample was PBMCs or T cells enriched from blood (not recorded which). The V call is TRBV5-1, the J call TRBJ2-1; TRBD1 matches at 10 bases. In nucleotides, the CDR3 is TGCGCCAGCAGCATAGGACAGGGGGGCAATGAGCAGTTCTTC. It encodes CASSIGQGGNEQFF.